The 8 T cell receptor beta chains reported below all come from one sample, sequenced in a study of T-cell memory formation after mild COVID-19. TCRdb reanalysed the 5' RACE reads using MiXCR and keeps one entry per CDR3 protein. The repertoire has some 280,000 distinct CDR3 sequences, under 20% of them found once; the top ten carry roughly 25%. Sequencing was carried out using PBMCs or a T cell subset sorted from them (not recorded which). The receptors come from a man between 18 and 35 years old who had mild COVID-19 (a few samples of this study predate the infection). Cell type and time point are not known.

The J gene is TRBJ1-2, the V gene TRBV6-2 or TRBV6-3; D ambiguous. With 6 bases removed from V and 8 bases from J, the gap between germline ends came to 10 bases. CDR1 MNHEY and CDR2 SVGEGT come from the germline V gene. This CDR3 has 11 residues. The CDR3 region is CASRDKIGYTF. For the CDR3, the DNA is TGTGCCAGCAGAGACAAGATCGGCTACACCTTC.

The chain is built from TRBV6-5 and TRBJ1-3; 7 bases line up with TRBD1. There are 15 residues in the CDR3. J gave up 1 base and V 2 bases, and 2 bases lay outside the gene matches. The germline CDR1 and CDR2 sequences are MNHEY and SVGAGI. CDR3 DNA sequence: TGTGCCAGCAGTTACACGACAGGGTCTGGAAACACCATATATTTT. Amino acids: CASSYTTGSGNTIYF.

This clonotype has a handful of counts. The chain has TRBV4-1 and TRBJ2-7, with a possible D match to TRBD1 (6 bases). The CDR3 loop spans 13 amino acids. V dropped 4 bases and J dropped 2 bases, with 9 bases sitting between them. CDR1 is MGHRA and CDR2 is YSYEKL in the germline V gene. The CDR3, as DNA: TGCGCCAGCAGCCCTCGGACAGCCTACGAGCAGTACTTC. Encoded protein: CASSPRTAYEQYF.

This clonotype was picked up a small number of times. This chain links TRBV6-5 with TRBJ2-5, with D possibly matching TRBD2 (5 bases). The V gene's germline CDR1 is MNHEY and CDR2 SVGAGI. V was cut by 2 bases and J by 3 bases, with 10 bases left in between. This CDR3 contains 14 residues. In nucleotides, the CDR3 is TGTGCCAGCAGTTACGGTCAGGAGGAAGAGACCCAGTACTTC. Its protein is CASSYGQEEETQYF.

This clonotype was counted between two and nine times. V usage is TRBV6-5 and J usage is TRBJ2-7; D may be TRBD1 or TRBD2 (5 bases each). V dropped 0 bases and J dropped 2 bases, with 11 bases sitting between them. CDR1 MNHEY and CDR2 SVGAGI come from the germline V gene. The CDR3 consists of 15 residues. CDR3: CASSYSRQGAYEQYV. CDR3 DNA: TGTGCCAGCAGTTACTCGAGGCAGGGAGCCTACGAGCAGTACGTC.

This chain joins TRBV4-1 and TRBJ1-1; D is ambiguous. CDR1 MGHRA and CDR2 YSYEKL come from the germline V gene. Trimming left V 1 base short and J 0 bases short, with 9 bases between. The CDR3 extends over 15 amino acids. The DNA of the CDR3 is TGCGCCAGCAGCCAAGTGAACTGGGTGAACACTGAAGCTTTCTTT. This translates into CASSQVNWVNTEAFF.

This clonotype was counted between two and nine times. This rearrangement joins TRBV2 to TRBJ2-1; unclear D gene. Germline loops: CDR1 SNHLY, CDR2 FYNNEI. The CDR3 is 14 amino acids. V was clipped by 3 bases and J by 0 bases, with 6 bases between them. CDR3 protein: CASSEIPSYNEQFF. The CDR3 DNA reads as TGTGCCAGCAGTGAGATACCCTCCTACAATGAGCAGTTCTTC.

Only a few counts were recorded for this clonotype. The rearrangement uses TRBV25-1 and TRBJ2-5, with D perhaps assigned TRBD1 or TRBD2 (6 bases each). Looked up from germline, CDR1 is MGHDK and CDR2 is SYGVNS. The V end was cut by 8 bases, the J end by 5 bases, with 15 bases between. This CDR3 comprises 13 residues. The DNA of the CDR3 is TGTGCCAGCTTCCCCTCGGGGGCCGAGACCCAGTACTTC. Protein product: CASFPSGAETQYF.